This T cell receptor (beta chain) was identified in a study of CD8+CD57+ T cells in acquired aplastic anemia. Study at large: Yields of DNA that came from sorted CD4+ and CD8+ cells averaged about 3 ug. Study outcomes and limitations: Levels of CD8+ Simpson's diversity were not significantly distinct in patients versus controls.

Of note for this clonotype: Antigen specificity is unknown.

Profiling of TCR beta VDJ combinations and CDR3 sequences used genomic DNA as template. TCRdb reprocessed the reads with MiXCR, giving one entry per CDR3 protein. The sample lists 75,000 to 90,000 distinct CDR3 sequences, roughly half occurring once. Germline V gives CDR1 SGDLS, CDR2 YYNGEE. This CDR3 is built from 15 residues. The ends lost 3 bases at V and 5 bases at J; junction bases unmatched: 5. The source is a human donor in good health, serving as a control. The genes are TRBV9 and TRBJ2-3, with TRBD2 identical over 11 bases. The sequencing sample was made of sorted CD4+, CD8+, or CD8+CD57+ T cells (not recorded which) from PBMCs. The CDR3 loop reads CASSAGTSGIDTQYF. The DNA for the CDR3 is TGTGCCAGCAGCGCCGGGACTAGCGGAATAGATACGCAGTATTTT.